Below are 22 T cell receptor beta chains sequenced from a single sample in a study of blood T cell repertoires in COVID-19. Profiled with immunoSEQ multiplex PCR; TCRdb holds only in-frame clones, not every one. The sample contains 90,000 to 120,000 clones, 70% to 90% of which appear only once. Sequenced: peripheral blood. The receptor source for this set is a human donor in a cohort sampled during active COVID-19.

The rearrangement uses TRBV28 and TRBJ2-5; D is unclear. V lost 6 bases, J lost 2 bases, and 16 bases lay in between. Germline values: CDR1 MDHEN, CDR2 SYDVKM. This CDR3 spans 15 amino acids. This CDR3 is CASRPRSPLQETQYF. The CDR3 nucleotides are TGTGCCAGCAGACCCCGGTCACCCCTACAAGAGACCCAGTACTTC. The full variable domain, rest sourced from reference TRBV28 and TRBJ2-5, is DVKVTQSSRYLVKRTGEKVFLECVQDMDHENMFWYRQDPGLGLRLIYFSYDVKMKEKGDIPEGYSVSREKKERFSLILESASTNQTSMYLCASRPRSPLQETQYFGPGTRLLVL.

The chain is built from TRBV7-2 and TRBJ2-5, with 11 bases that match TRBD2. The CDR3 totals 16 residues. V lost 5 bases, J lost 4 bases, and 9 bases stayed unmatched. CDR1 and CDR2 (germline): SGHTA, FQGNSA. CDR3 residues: CASSPWLAGGGETQYF. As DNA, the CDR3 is TGTGCCAGCAGCCCCTGGTTAGCGGGAGGGGGAGAGACCCAGTACTTC.

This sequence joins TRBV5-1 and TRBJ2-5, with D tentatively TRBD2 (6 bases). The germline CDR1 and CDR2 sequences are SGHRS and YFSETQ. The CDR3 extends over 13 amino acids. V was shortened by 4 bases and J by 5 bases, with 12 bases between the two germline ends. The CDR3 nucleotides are TGCGCCAGCAGCCGTAAAGGAGGGGAGACCCAGTACTTC. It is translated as CASSRKGGETQYF. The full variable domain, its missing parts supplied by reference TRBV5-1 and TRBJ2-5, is KAGVTQTPRYLIKTRGQQVTLSCSPISGHRSVSWYQQTPGQGLQFLFEYFSETQRNKGNFPGRFSGRQFSNSRSEMNVSTLELGDSALYLCASSRKGGETQYFGPGTRLLVL.

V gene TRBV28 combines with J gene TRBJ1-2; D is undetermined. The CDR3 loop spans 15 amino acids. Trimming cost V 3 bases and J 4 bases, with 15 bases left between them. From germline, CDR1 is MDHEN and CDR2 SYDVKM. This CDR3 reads CASSFMTPVPYGYTF. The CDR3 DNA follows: TGTGCCAGCAGTTTTATGACTCCGGTCCCCTATGGCTACACCTTC.

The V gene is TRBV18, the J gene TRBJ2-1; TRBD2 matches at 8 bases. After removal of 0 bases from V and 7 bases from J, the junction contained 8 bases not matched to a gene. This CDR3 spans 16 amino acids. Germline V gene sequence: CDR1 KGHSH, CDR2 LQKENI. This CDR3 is CASSPPIGGGINEQFF. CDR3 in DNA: TGTGCCAGCTCACCACCTATCGGGGGGGGGATTAATGAGCAGTTCTTC.

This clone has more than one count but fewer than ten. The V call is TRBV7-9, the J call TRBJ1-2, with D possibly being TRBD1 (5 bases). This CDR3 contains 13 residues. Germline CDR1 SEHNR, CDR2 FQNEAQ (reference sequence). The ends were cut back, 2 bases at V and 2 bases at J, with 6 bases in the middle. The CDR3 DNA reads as TGTGCCAGCAGCTTACGGGGGAACTATGGCTACACCTTC. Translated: CASSLRGNYGYTF. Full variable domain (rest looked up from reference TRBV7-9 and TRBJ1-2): DTGVSQNPRHKITKRGQNVTFRCDPISEHNRLYWYRQTLGQGPEFLTYFQNEAQLEKSRLLSDRFSAERPKGSFSTLEIQRTEQGDSAMYLCASSLRGNYGYTFGSGTRLTVV.

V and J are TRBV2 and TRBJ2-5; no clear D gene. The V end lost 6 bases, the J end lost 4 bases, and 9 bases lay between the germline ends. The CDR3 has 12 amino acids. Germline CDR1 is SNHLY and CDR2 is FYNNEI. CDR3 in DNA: TGTGCCAGCAGGAGTGTTGGAGAGACCCAGTACTTC. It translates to CASRSVGETQYF.

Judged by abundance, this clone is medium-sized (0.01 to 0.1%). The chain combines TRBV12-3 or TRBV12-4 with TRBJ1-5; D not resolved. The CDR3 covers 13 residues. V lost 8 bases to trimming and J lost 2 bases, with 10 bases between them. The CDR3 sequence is CASLRGGNQPQHF. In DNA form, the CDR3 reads TGTGCCAGCCTCCGGGGTGGCAATCAGCCCCAGCATTTT.

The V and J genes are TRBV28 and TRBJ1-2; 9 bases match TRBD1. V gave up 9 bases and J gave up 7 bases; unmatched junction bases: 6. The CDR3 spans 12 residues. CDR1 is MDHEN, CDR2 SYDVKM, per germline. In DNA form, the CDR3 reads TGTGCCAGTCTTACAGGGGGCATTGGCTACACCTTC. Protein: CASLTGGIGYTF.

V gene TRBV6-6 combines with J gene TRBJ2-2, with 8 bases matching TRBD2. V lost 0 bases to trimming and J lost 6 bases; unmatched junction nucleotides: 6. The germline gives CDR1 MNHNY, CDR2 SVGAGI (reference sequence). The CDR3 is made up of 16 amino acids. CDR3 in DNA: TGTGCCAGCAGTTACTCGAAGGGGACTAGTCCCGGGGAGCTGTTTTTT. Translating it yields CASSYSKGTSPGELFF.

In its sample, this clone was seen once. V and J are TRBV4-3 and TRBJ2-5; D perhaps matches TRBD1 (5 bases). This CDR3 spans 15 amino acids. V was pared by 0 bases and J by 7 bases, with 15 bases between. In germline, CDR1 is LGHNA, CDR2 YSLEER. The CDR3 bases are TGCGCCAGCAGCCAAGAATGGGGCCTCGAGATGACCCAGTACTTC. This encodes CASSQEWGLEMTQYF.

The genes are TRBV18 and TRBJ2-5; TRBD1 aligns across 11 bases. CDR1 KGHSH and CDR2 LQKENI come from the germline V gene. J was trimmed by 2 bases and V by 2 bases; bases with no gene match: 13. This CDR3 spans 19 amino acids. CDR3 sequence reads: CASSPWMDRGQLGQETQYF. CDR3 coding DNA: TGTGCCAGCTCACCATGGATGGACAGGGGGCAACTAGGGCAAGAGACCCAGTACTTC. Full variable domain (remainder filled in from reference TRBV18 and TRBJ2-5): NAGVMQNPRHLVRRRGQEARLRCSPMKGHSHVYWYRQLPEEGLKFMVYLQKENIIDESGMPKERFSAEFPKEGPSILRIQQVVRGDSAAYFCASSPWMDRGQLGQETQYFGPGTRLLVL.

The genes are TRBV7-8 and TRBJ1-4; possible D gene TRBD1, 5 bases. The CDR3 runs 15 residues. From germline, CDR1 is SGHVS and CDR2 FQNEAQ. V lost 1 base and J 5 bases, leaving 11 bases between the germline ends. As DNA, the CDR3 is TGTGCCAGCAGCTTAGGTGGGGGGGACAATGAAAAACTGTTTTTT. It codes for CASSLGGGDNEKLFF.

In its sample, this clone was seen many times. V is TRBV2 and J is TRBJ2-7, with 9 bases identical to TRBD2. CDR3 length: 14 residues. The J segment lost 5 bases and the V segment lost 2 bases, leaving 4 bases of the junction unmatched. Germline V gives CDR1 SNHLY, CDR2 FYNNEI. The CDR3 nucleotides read TGTGCCAGCAGTGAAAGCGGGAGGACCCACGAGCAGTACTTC. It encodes CASSESGRTHEQYF.

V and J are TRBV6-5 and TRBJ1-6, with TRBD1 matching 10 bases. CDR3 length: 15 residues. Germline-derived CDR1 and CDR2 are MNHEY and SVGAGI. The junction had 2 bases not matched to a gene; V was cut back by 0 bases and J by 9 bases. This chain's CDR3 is CASSYSGQGVSPLHF. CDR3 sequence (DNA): TGTGCCAGCAGTTACTCCGGACAGGGGGTTTCACCCCTCCACTTT.

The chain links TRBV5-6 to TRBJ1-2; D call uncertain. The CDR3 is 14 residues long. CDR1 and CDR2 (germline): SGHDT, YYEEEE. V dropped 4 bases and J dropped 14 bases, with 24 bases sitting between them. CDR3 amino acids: CASSQRSLRSGGTF. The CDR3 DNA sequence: TGTGCCAGCAGCCAAAGGTCCCTCCGTAGCGGCGGGACCTTC.

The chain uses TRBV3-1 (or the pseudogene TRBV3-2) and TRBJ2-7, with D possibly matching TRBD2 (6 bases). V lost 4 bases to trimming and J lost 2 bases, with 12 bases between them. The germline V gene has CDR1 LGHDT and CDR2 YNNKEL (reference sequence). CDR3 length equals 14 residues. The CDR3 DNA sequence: TGTGCCAGCAGCCCGAAGCGGGTACCCTACGAGCAGTACTTC. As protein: CASSPKRVPYEQYF.

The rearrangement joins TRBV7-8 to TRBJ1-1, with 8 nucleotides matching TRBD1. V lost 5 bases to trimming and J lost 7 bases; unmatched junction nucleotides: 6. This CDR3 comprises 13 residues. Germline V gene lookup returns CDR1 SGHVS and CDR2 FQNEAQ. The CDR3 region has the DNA TGTGCCAGCAGCGCTTCGGACAGGGTTGAAGCTTTCTTT. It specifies CASSASDRVEAFF.

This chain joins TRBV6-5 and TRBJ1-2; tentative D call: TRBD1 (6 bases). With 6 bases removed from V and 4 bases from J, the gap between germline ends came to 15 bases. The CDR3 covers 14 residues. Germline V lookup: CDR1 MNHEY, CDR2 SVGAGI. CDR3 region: CASSNQGQIYGYTF. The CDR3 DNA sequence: TGTGCCAGCAGCAACCAAGGACAGATCTATGGCTACACCTTC.

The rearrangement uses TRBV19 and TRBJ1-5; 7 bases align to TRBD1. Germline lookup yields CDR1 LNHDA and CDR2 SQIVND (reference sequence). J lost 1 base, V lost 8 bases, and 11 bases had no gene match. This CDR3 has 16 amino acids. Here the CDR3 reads CASAVGGTVSNQPQHF. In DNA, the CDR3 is TGTGCCAGTGCGGTAGGTGGGACAGTAAGCAATCAGCCCCAGCATTTT.

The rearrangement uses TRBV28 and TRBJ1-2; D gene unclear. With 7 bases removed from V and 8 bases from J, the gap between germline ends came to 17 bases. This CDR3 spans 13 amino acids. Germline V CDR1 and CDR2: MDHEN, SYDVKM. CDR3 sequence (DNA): TGTGCCAGCATACCAAAGAGGAGGGAGGGCTACACCTTC. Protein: CASIPKRREGYTF.

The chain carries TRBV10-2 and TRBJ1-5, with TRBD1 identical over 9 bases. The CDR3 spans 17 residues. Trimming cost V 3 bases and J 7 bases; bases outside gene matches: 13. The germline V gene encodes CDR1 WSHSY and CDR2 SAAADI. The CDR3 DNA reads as TGCGCCAGCAGTGATGGGGCGGGACAGGGATGGAACCAGCCCCAGCATTTT. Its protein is CASSDGAGQGWNQPQHF.